This TCR beta chain was sequenced for a study of response to subunit inactivated influenza vaccine. Study results and limitations: Authors suggested each seasonal influenza vaccination recruits few new T cells.

This clonotype was counted only a few times. The antigen is undetermined. One entry per CDR3 protein, called by TCRdb with MiXCR from the RT-PCR reads. Altogether about 480,000 distinct CDR3 sequences are present, 13% being singletons, with the ten largest covering around 13%. Sample: PBMCs from blood, taken 45 days after vaccination. This clonotype originated in a man aged 45-65 years who received an inactivated influenza vaccine.

In nucleotides, the CDR3 is TGTGCCAGCTGTGAAGGCTGGGGGTCGGGGACCCAGTACTTC. Its translation is CASCEGWGSGTQYF. This rearrangement joins TRBV28 to TRBJ2-5; D possibly uses TRBD1 or TRBD2 (5 bases each). Germline V gene lookup returns CDR1 MDHEN and CDR2 SYDVKM. V dropped 8 bases and J dropped 7 bases, with 20 bases sitting between them. CDR3 size: 14 residues. Full variable domain (remainder filled in from reference TRBV28 and TRBJ2-5): DVKVTQSSRYLVKRTGEKVFLECVQDMDHENMFWYRQDPGLGLRLIYFSYDVKMKEKGDIPEGYSVSREKKERFSLILESASTNQTSMYLCASCEGWGSGTQYFGPGTRLLVL.